The T cell receptor (beta chain) under discussion was sequenced for a study of OX40 agonist ivuxolimab in advanced cancers. Overall study: Dose-escalation patients had hepatocellular carcinoma, melanoma, renal cell or head and neck cancer.

Sequenced by immunoSEQ multiplex PCR; TCRdb stores in-frame clones only, minus some. The sample holds some 97,000 clones, about nine tenths seen once. Overall study results and limits: Normalized T-cell clonal expansion was also low in a subset of nonresponders.

Comments on this clone: Its specificity is not known.

There are 11 residues in the CDR3. Germline CDR1 reads SNHLY; CDR2 reads FYNNEI. V was pared by 1 base and J by 6 bases, with 4 bases between. V is TRBV2 and J is TRBJ2-7, with D uncertain. The sequencing used CD4+ or CD8+ T cells sorted from blood, collected in a trial of the OX40 agonist ivuxolimab. The clonotype was recovered from an adult with an advanced solid tumor such as melanoma, head and neck, liver or kidney cancer. CDR3 loop: CASSEVVEQYF. Here the CDR3 DNA reads TGTGCCAGCAGTGAAGTGGTCGAGCAGTACTTC. Variable domain in full (rest from reference TRBV2 and TRBJ2-7): EPEVTQTPSHQVTQMGQEVILRCVPISNHLYFYWYRQILGQKVEFLVSFYNNEISEKSEIFDDQFSVERPDGSNFTLKIRSTKLEDSAMYFCASSEVVEQYFGPGTRLTVT.